This passage covers 18 T cell receptor beta chains from one sample sequenced in a study of CD8+CD57+ T cells in acquired aplastic anemia. Genomic DNA served as template for TCR beta VDJ and CDR3 profiling. Each CDR3 protein is one row after TCRdb ran MiXCR on the reads. The sample includes roughly 250,000 distinct CDR3 sequences, roughly 82% of them seen just once. By flow cytometry, patients selected for sequencing had shown an expansion of CD8+CD57+ cells. Sequencing was done on a sample of sorted CD4+, CD8+, or CD8+CD57+ T cells (not recorded which) from PBMCs. The receptor source for this set is a human donor with aplastic anemia.

About this clonotype itself: A read error may produce the germline difference seen at one junction end. This chain connects TRBV7-9 to TRBJ2-3; 7 bases agree with TRBD1. CDR1 SEHNR and CDR2 FQNEAQ come from the germline V gene (reference sequence). The CDR3 runs to 14 residues. CDR3 protein: CASSFDPAGTALSF. CDR3 nucleotides: TGTGCCAGCAGCTTTGATCCAGCCGGGACAGCCCTGTCCTTT.

The V gene is TRBV7-8, the J gene TRBJ2-1; TRBD1 matches 8 bases. The CDR3 is 16 residues long. V lost 3 bases to trimming and J lost 10 bases; unmatched junction nucleotides: 14. Germline V CDR1 and CDR2: SGHVS, FQNEAQ. The CDR3 here is CASSLLGQGSTYEQFF. The CDR3 DNA reads TGTGCCAGCAGCTTGCTTGGACAGGGCAGCACCTACGAGCAGTTCTTC.

This clonotype was seen a few times. The genes are TRBV15 and TRBJ2-3, with 7 nucleotides matching TRBD2. The CDR3 runs 14 residues. V lost 6 bases, J lost 3 bases, and 6 bases stayed unmatched. Germline loops: CDR1 LNHNV, CDR2 YYDKDF (reference sequence). The CDR3 DNA follows: TGTGCCACCAGTGGGGGGGGTGGTACAGATACGCAGTATTTT. It codes for CATSGGGGTDTQYF. Using reference TRBV15 and TRBJ2-3 for the parts outside the CDR3, the full variable domain is DAMVIQNPRYQVTQFGKPVTLSCSQTLNHNVMYWYQQKSSQAPKLLFHYYDKDFNNEADTPDNFQSRRPNTSFCFLDIRSPGLGDTAMYLCATSGGGGTDTQYFGPGTRLTVL.

This chain connects TRBV7-2 to TRBJ2-1; D is unclear. Germline assignment: CDR1 SGHTA and CDR2 FQGNSA. The CDR3 is 13 amino acids. With 5 bases removed from V and 6 bases from J, the gap between germline ends came to 11 bases. The CDR3 nucleotides read TGTGCCAGCAGCATCAACCGGGCCAATGAGCAGTTCTTC. It translates to CASSINRANEQFF.

This clonotype was observed a few times. The chain couples TRBV2 to TRBJ2-5, with 10 bases matching TRBD2. Germline V CDR1 and CDR2: SNHLY, FYNNEI. The CDR3 extends over 12 amino acids. The trim removed 8 bases at V and 5 bases at J, leaving 2 bases unmatched. The CDR3 region is CASRTSGETQYF. DNA of the CDR3: TGTGCCAGCCGGACTAGCGGCGAGACCCAGTACTTC.

A word on this clonotype: Mismatch with germline at one junction end may stem from a read error. This sequence joins TRBV7-2 and TRBJ1-6; maybe TRBD1 (6 bases). Germline V lookup: CDR1 SGHTA, CDR2 FQGNSA. The CDR3 is 14 residues long. The CDR3 spells CASSLDFTRGCSSF. In DNA, the CDR3 is TGTGCCAGCAGCTTAGACTTTACCAGGGGATGCAGTTCCTTT.

Of note for this clonotype: No conserved phenylalanine or tryptophan is present at the end of the CDR3, so a read error is the likely explanation. It is unclear where the CDR3 begins or ends on the DNA, so no DNA is shown, and the CDR3 is as TCRdb lists it. The chain is built from TRBV7-2 and TRBJ2-3; the DNA was not used to check the table's D call, TRBD1. The CDR3 is made up of 13 amino acids, end residues included. Germline CDR1 SGHTA, CDR2 FQGNSA. CDR3 amino acids: CASSLRQGYLRYT.

The chain is built from TRBV13 and TRBJ2-1; possibly TRBD1 or TRBD2 for D (6 bases each). V was cut by 7 bases and J by 8 bases, with 24 bases left in between. Germline V gene lookup returns CDR1 PRHDT and CDR2 FYEKMQ (reference sequence). The length of the CDR3 is 16 residues. The CDR3 loop reads CASNAGGGNGQDEQFF. The DNA for the CDR3 is TGTGCCAGCAACGCCGGGGGCGGAAACGGTCAGGATGAGCAGTTCTTC.

Details on this clonotype: The junction does not match germline at one end; this may be a read error. The chain uses TRBV5-5 and TRBJ2-1, with D maybe TRBD2 (7 bases). Germline V lookup: CDR1 SGHKS, CDR2 YYEKEE (reference sequence). This CDR3 is built from 15 residues. CDR3 in DNA: TGTGCCACCAGCAGAGGTAGGGAGGGGGGGAATGAGCAGTTCTTC. It translates to CATSRGREGGNEQFF.

The rearrangement links TRBV20-1 to TRBJ2-1; 10 bases line up with TRBD2. V lost 5 bases to trimming and J lost 7 bases; unmatched junction nucleotides: 5. Germline assignment: CDR1 DFQATT and CDR2 SNEGSKA (reference sequence). The CDR3 sequence is 13 residues long. CDR3 amino acids: CSARGLASNEQFF. The CDR3 DNA reads as TGCAGTGCTCGGGGACTAGCGAGTAATGAGCAGTTCTTC.

V is TRBV6-1 and J is TRBJ2-5; maybe TRBD2 (6 bases). Trimming took off 4 bases at V and 6 bases at J, with 15 bases between the two ends. The CDR3 totals 14 residues. Germline assignment: CDR1 MNHNS and CDR2 SASEGT. CDR3 sequence (DNA): TGTGCCAGCAGTGTGGAACAAGGACTACAGACCCAGTACTTC. Its protein product is CASSVEQGLQTQYF.

Of note for this clonotype: This CDR3 fails to terminate in the conserved phenylalanine or tryptophan, so it likely reflects a read error. Because the CDR3's place on the DNA is in doubt, the DNA is left out and the CDR3 is given as listed by TCRdb. The chain carries TRBV7-3 and TRBJ2-7; the DNA was not used to check the table's D call, TRBD1. The CDR3 has 13 amino acids, counting both end residues. The germline V gene encodes CDR1 SGHTA and CDR2 FQGTGA. The CDR3 loop reads CASSTKKTGPYEH.

Remarks on this clonotype: Because the CDR3's place on the DNA is in doubt, the DNA is left out and the CDR3 is given as listed by TCRdb. CDR3: CASSLSQGQQFFGQFF. This chain uses TRBV7-9 with TRBJ2-1; no check of the table's D call, TRBD1, against the DNA was made. The CDR3 contains 16 residues when both ends are counted. Germline CDR1 and CDR2: SEHNR and FQNEAQ (reference sequence).

The rearrangement uses TRBV20-1 and TRBJ1-2; perhaps TRBD1 as D (5 bases). V lost 1 base, J lost 8 bases, and 14 bases lay in between. This CDR3 region has 13 residues. Germline values: CDR1 DFQATT, CDR2 SNEGSKA (reference sequence). The CDR3 sequence: CSARVSGSDGYTF. CDR3 in DNA: TGCAGTGCTAGAGTCTCAGGGTCCGACGGCTACACCTTC.

This chain uses TRBV9 with TRBJ2-2; D remains unclear. The CDR3 contains 16 residues. Germline V CDR1 and CDR2: SGDLS, YYNGEE. V was shortened by 2 bases and J by 13 bases, with 24 bases between the two germline ends. CDR3 nucleotide sequence: TGTGCCAGCAGCGTGACGTCAGAAAGGAACTACTGGGGGCTGTTTTTT. This gives the protein CASSVTSERNYWGLFF.

In regard to this clonotype: The conserved phenylalanine or tryptophan normally closing the CDR3 is absent here, so this likely arose from a read error. The DNA is left out, because the CDR3 cannot be placed on it with certainty; the CDR3 is given as TCRdb lists it. The rearrangement joins TRBV9 to TRBJ2-1; the table's D call, TRBD1, was not checked against the DNA. Germline CDR1 is SGDLS and CDR2 is YYNGEE. The CDR3 adds up to 13 amino acids, both ends counted. CDR3: CASSPGAGGVYEL.

On this clonotype: The junction does not match germline at one end; this may be a read error. The chain carries TRBV7-9 and TRBJ2-6; tentatively, D is TRBD1 (6 bases). CDR3 size: 15 residues. Per the germline V gene, CDR1 is SEHNR and CDR2 is FQNEAQ (reference sequence). CDR3 sequence reads: CAGTYGSSGASVLTF. The CDR3 DNA follows: TGTGCCGGGACATATGGTAGCTCTGGGGCCAGCGTCCTGACTTTC.

In the case of this clonotype: An end of the junction differs from the germline gene, which may be a read error. This chain joins TRBV9 and TRBJ1-6; 12 nucleotides agree with TRBD1. This CDR3 spans 14 amino acids. The germline CDR1 and CDR2 sequences are SGDLS and YYNGEE. CDR3 loop: CASSGDRGHSPFHF. Written as DNA, the CDR3 is TGTGCCAGCAGCGGGGACAGGGGGCATTCACCCTTCCACTTT.